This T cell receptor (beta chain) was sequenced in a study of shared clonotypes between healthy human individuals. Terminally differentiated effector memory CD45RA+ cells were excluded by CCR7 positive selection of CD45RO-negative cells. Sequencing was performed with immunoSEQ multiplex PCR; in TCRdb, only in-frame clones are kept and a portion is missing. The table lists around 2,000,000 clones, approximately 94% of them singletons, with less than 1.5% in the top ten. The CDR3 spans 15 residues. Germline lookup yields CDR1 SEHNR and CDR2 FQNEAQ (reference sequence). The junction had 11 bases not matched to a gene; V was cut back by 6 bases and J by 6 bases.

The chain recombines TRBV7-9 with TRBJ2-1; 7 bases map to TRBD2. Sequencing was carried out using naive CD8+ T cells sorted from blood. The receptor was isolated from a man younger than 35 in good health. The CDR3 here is CASSRSGLKSNEQFF. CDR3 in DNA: TGTGCCAGCAGTAGGTCGGGACTAAAGTCCAATGAGCAGTTCTTC.